These 16 T cell receptor beta chains came from one sample sequenced in a study of T cell repertoires in cytomegalovirus infection. Each CDR3 protein gets one entry after TCRdb re-called the reads with MiXCR. Of fewer than 300,000 distinct CDR3 sequences in the sample, more than 20% are singletons; the top ten hold about 14%. Sequenced material: PBMCs. The source of these receptors is a human donor in good health (CMV status not recorded). Some clones in this sample may be carry-over from other donors' samples.

This CDR3 reads CASSPPRVSDTQYF. The CDR3 nucleotides are TGTGCCAGCAGCCCCCCCAGGGTTTCAGATACGCAGTATTTT. The chain combines TRBV7-2 with TRBJ2-3, with D possibly TRBD1 on 5 matching bases. Trimming cost V 5 bases and J 4 bases, with 13 bases left between them. This CDR3 has 14 amino acids. The germline CDR1 and CDR2 sequences are SGHTA and FQGNSA.

The chain has TRBV10-3 and TRBJ2-7; possible D gene TRBD1, 5 bases. The CDR3 is 14 residues long. Trimming cost V 0 bases and J 5 bases, with 11 bases left between them. Germline CDR1 ENHRY, CDR2 SYGVKD. As DNA, the CDR3 is TGTGCCATCAGTGAGTCTCGGACAATCGACGAGCAGTACTTC. This encodes CAISESRTIDEQYF.

The chain is built from TRBV7-2 and TRBJ2-1; D tentatively reads TRBD1 or TRBD2 (7 bases each). Per the germline V gene, CDR1 is SGHTA and CDR2 is FQGNSA. The V and J ends lost 7 bases and 7 bases respectively, with 20 bases between them. This CDR3 comprises 15 residues. The chain's CDR3 is CASTGGISGFNEQFF. CDR3 sequence (DNA): TGTGCCAGCACAGGGGGGATTAGCGGGTTTAATGAGCAGTTCTTC.

This clonotype was counted between two and nine times. The rearrangement joins TRBV5-1 to TRBJ2-5, with TRBD2 as a possible D gene (7 bases). The V end lost 5 bases, the J end lost 5 bases, and 13 bases lay between the germline ends. Germline values: CDR1 SGHRS, CDR2 YFSETQ. CDR3 size: 13 residues. CDR3: CASRLGGRETQYF. The CDR3 region has the DNA TGCGCCAGCAGACTGGGGGGGCGCGAGACCCAGTACTTC.

This clonotype has only a few counts. This chain connects TRBV24-1 to TRBJ2-2; D is unresolved. CDR1 is KGHDR, CDR2 SFDVKD, per germline. V gave up 4 bases and J gave up 6 bases, with 14 bases separating them. The CDR3 totals 15 residues. CDR3 sequence reads: CATSDPWTRPGELFF. The CDR3 nucleotides are TGTGCCACCAGTGACCCGTGGACCCGACCCGGGGAGCTGTTTTTT.

This clonotype was counted only a few times. The chain carries TRBV6-2 or TRBV6-3 and TRBJ1-1, with TRBD1 as a possible D gene (6 bases). This CDR3 is 18 amino acids long. Trimming cost V 4 bases and J 4 bases, with 25 bases left between them. Germline V gives CDR1 MNHEY, CDR2 SVGEGT. Here the CDR3 DNA reads TGTGCCAGCAGTTTTTGGGGGCAACAGGGAAGGGCCGTCACTGAAGCTTTCTTT. It encodes CASSFWGQQGRAVTEAFF.

Many counts were recorded for this clonotype. The V and J genes are TRBV6-2 or TRBV6-3 and TRBJ2-1, with D unclear. Trimming shortened V by 2 bases and J by 9 bases, and 8 bases separated the two germline ends. Germline V gene data show CDR1 as MNHEY and CDR2 as SVGEGT. This CDR3 is built from 12 residues. CDR3 nucleotide sequence: TGTGCCAGCAGTTACAGGGTGGGTGAGCAGTTCTTC. Translated: CASSYRVGEQFF.

V gene TRBV19 combines with J gene TRBJ1-2, with D tentatively TRBD1 (6 bases). This CDR3 is built from 14 residues. V lost 6 bases and J lost 8, with 19 bases in between. From germline, CDR1 is LNHDA and CDR2 SQIVND (reference sequence). CDR3 nucleotides: TGTGCCAGTAGGAAGTTACAGACAGGAGACGGCTACACCTTC. Its protein product is CASRKLQTGDGYTF.

This clonotype was seen many times. The rearrangement uses TRBV12-3 or TRBV12-4 and TRBJ2-5; D call uncertain. Deletions cut 2 bases from V and 3 bases from J, with 16 bases between. This CDR3 is 16 amino acids long. The CDR3 DNA reads TGTGCCAGCAGTTTACTAGTTTGGTCGGCGGAAGAGACCCAGTACTTC. Residues: CASSLLVWSAEETQYF.

The chain combines TRBV20-1 with TRBJ1-2; D remains ambiguous. The CDR3 has 10 residues. CDR1 and CDR2 from the germline V gene are DFQATT and SNEGSKA (reference sequence). CDR3 loop: CSALGYGYTF. CDR3 DNA: TGCAGCGCCCTCGGATATGGCTACACCTTC.

The CDR3 nucleotides are TGCAGTGCTAGTTCGGGACAGGGGAACGCCCAGGGTCTCTATGGCTACACCTTC. It yields the protein CSASSGQGNAQGLYGYTF. J is TRBJ1-2 and V is TRBV20-1, with 10 positions matching TRBD1. Germline lookup yields CDR1 DFQATT and CDR2 SNEGSKA (reference sequence). V shed 3 bases, J shed 4 bases, and the junction held 17 bases outside the gene matches. The CDR3 loop spans 18 amino acids.

This clonotype was counted many times. This sequence joins TRBV19 and TRBJ2-6; tentatively, D is TRBD1 or TRBD2 (5 bases each). CDR1 LNHDA and CDR2 SQIVND come from the germline V gene (reference sequence). Trimming left V 6 bases short and J 0 bases short, with 18 bases between. There are 18 residues in the CDR3. DNA for the CDR3: TGTGCCAGTAGGACCCCCCCGGGACGGACCTCTGGGGCCAACGTCCTGACTTTC. Residues: CASRTPPGRTSGANVLTF.

The rearrangement links TRBV9 to TRBJ1-3; D is unresolved. The CDR3 loop spans 13 amino acids. Germline assignment: CDR1 SGDLS and CDR2 YYNGEE. V gave up 4 bases and J gave up 4 bases, with 9 bases separating them. The CDR3 DNA sequence: TGTGCCAGCAGCCTAACTCTCGGAAACACCATATATTTT. Translation: CASSLTLGNTIYF.

The CDR3, as DNA: TGTGCCAGCAAAGGAGCGGGAGGGAACAATGAGCAGTTCTTC. Translating it yields CASKGAGGNNEQFF. This rearrangement joins TRBV6-2 or TRBV6-3 to TRBJ2-1; 10 bases match TRBD2. The CDR3 loop spans 14 amino acids. The germline CDR1 and CDR2 sequences are MNHEY and SVGEGT. V shed 7 bases and J 5 bases; nucleotides not matched to a gene: 5.

This clonotype was recorded many times. The rearrangement joins TRBV7-2 to TRBJ1-2; 9 positions match TRBD1. The V and J ends lost 1 base and 6 bases, in that order; junction bases with no gene match: 3. The CDR3 is made up of 14 amino acids. In germline, CDR1 is SGHTA, CDR2 FQGNSA. The CDR3 region is CASSLVWTGDGYTF. In DNA, the CDR3 is TGTGCCAGCAGCTTAGTATGGACAGGGGATGGCTACACCTTC.

J is TRBJ1-1 and V is TRBV5-6, with 7 bases aligning to TRBD1. V was clipped by 3 bases and J by 5 bases; unmatched bases: 4. Germline V gene data show CDR1 as SGHDT and CDR2 as YYEEEE. CDR3 length: 13 residues. CDR3 sequence: CASSYQGGTEAFF. The CDR3 DNA sequence: TGTGCCAGCAGCTACCAGGGGGGGACTGAAGCTTTCTTT. The whole variable domain, remainder taken from reference TRBV5-6 and TRBJ1-1, is DAGVTQSPTHLIKTRGQQVTLRCSPKSGHDTVSWYQQALGQGPQFIFQYYEEEERQRGNFPDRFSGHQFPNYSSELNVNALLLGDSALYLCASSYQGGTEAFFGQGTRLTVV.